Below, one T cell receptor (beta chain) is given with its context. There are 16 residues in the CDR3. V lost 3 bases and J 0 bases, leaving 15 bases between the germline ends. Per germline, CDR1 SGHDT and CDR2 YYEEEE. The record originates from a study of blood T cell repertoires in COVID-19. Study summary: Acute and convalescent COVID-19 specimens originated in the United States, Italy and Spain. T cells, B-cell-depleted T cells, or PBMCs provided the cDNA or gDNA that served as material.

Original data processing: Cell counts per sample came from amplifying reference gene primers. The assay was immunoSEQ multiplex PCR, and TCRdb's table has in-frame clones only and misses some. The V and J calls and clone size were taken over from that table, and D and trimming were inferred from the DNA. The sample contains some 59,000 clones, approximately 90% of which appear only once. This chain links TRBV5-6 with TRBJ1-1; tentative D call: TRBD1 (5 bases). This TCR was sampled from a man between 45 and 60 years old with acute or convalescent COVID-19. The sample was peripheral blood. This chain's CDR3 is CASSWRRGPMNTEAFF. CDR3 sequence (DNA): TGTGCCAGCAGCTGGAGGAGGGGACCTATGAACACTGAAGCTTTCTTT.